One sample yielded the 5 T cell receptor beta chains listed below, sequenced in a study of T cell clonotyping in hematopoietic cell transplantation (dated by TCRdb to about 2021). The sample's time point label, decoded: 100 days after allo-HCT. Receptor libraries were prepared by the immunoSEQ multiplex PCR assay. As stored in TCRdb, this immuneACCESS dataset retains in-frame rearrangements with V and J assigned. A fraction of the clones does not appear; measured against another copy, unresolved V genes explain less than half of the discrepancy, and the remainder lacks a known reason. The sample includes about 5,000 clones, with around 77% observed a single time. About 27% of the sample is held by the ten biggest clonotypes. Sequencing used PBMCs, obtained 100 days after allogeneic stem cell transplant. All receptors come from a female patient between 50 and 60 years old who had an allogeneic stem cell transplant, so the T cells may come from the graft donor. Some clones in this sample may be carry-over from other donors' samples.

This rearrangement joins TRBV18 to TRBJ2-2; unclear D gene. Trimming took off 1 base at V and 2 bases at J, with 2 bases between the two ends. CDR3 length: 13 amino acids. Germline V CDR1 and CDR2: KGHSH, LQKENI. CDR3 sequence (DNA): TGTGCCAGCTCACCACAAAACACCGGGGAGCTGTTTTTT. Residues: CASSPQNTGELFF. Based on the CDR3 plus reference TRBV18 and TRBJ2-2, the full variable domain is NAGVMQNPRHLVRRRGQEARLRCSPMKGHSHVYWYRQLPEEGLKFMVYLQKENIIDESGMPKERFSAEFPKEGPSILRIQQVVRGDSAAYFCASSPQNTGELFFGEGSRLTVL.

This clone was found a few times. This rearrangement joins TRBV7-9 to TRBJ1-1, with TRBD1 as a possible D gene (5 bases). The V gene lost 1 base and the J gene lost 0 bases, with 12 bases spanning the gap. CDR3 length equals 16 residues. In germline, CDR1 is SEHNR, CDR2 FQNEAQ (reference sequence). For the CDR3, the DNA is TGTGCCAGCAGCTTAGACCTCGGGACCTTGAACACTGAAGCTTTCTTT. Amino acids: CASSLDLGTLNTEAFF.

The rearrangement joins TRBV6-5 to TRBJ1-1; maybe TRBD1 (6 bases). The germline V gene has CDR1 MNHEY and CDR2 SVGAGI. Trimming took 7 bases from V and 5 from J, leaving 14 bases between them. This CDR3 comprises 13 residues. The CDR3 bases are TGTGCCAGCAAGGGGGATTGGTATACTGAAGCTTTCTTT. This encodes CASKGDWYTEAFF.

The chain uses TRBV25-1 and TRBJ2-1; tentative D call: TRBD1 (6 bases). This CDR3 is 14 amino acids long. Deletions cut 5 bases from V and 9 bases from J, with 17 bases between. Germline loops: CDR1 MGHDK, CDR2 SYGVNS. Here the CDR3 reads CASSPVGGRSEQFF. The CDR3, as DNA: TGTGCCAGCAGTCCAGTAGGGGGACGTAGTGAGCAGTTCTTC.

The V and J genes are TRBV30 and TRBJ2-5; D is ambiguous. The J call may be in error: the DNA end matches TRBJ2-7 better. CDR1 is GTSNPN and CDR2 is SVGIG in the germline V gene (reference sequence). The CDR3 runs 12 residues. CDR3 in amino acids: CAWSSFYYEQYF. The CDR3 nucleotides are TGTGCCTGGAGTTCCTTCTACTACGAGCAGTACTTC.